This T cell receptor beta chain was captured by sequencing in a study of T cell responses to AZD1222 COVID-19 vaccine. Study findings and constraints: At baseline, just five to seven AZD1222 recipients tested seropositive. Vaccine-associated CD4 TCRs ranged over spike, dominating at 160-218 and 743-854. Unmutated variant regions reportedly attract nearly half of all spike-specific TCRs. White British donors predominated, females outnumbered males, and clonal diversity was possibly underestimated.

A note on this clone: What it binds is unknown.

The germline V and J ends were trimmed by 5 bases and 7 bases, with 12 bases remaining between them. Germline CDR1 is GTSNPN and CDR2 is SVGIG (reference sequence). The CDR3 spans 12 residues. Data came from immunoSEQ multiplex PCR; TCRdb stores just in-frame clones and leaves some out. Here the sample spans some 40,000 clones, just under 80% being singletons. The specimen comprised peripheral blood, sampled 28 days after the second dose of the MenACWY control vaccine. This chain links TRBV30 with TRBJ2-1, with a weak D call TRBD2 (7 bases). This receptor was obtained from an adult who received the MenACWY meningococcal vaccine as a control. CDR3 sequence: CAWSRGANEQFF. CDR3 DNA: TGTGCCTGGTCCCGGGGGGCGAATGAGCAGTTCTTC. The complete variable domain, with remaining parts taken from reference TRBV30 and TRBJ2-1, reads SQTIHQWPATLVQPVGSPLSLECTVEGTSNPNLYWYRQAAGRGLQLLFYSVGIGQISSEVPQNLSASRPQDRQFILSSKKLLLSDSGFYLCAWSRGANEQFFGPGTRLTVL.